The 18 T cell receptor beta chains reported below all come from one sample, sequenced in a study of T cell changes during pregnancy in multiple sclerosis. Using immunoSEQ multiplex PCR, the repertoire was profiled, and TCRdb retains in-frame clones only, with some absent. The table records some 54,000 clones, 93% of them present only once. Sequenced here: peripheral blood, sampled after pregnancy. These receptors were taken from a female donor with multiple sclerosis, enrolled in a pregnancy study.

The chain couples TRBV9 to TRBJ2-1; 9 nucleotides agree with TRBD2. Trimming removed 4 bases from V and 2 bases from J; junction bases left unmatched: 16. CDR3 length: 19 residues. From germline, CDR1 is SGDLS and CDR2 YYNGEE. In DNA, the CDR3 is TGTGCCAGCAGCCCCCGGCTGGGGGCCCTAGCGGGGACCTACAATGAGCAGTTCTTC. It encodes CASSPRLGALAGTYNEQFF.

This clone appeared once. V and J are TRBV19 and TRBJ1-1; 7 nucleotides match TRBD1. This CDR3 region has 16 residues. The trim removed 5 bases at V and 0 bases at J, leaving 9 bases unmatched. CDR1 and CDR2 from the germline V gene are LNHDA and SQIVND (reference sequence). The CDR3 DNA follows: TGTGCCAGTAGTTTTGGAAAGACAGGGATGAACACTGAAGCTTTCTTT. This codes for CASSFGKTGMNTEAFF.

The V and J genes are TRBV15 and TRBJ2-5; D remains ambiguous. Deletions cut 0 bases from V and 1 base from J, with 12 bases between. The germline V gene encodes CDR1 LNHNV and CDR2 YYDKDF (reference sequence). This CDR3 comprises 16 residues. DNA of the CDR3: TGTGCCACCAGCAGAGATATGGTTACTGGCCAAGAGACCCAGTACTTC. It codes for CATSRDMVTGQETQYF.

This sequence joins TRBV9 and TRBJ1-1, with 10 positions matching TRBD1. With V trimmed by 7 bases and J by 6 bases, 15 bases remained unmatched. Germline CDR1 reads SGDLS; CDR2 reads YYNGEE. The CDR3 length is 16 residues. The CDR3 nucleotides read TGTGCCAGCGGGACAGGGGTTGATCCCTATCAGGCTGAAGCTTTCTTT. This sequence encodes CASGTGVDPYQAEAFF. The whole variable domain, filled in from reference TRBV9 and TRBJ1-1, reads DSGVTQTPKHLITATGQRVTLRCSPRSGDLSVYWYQQSLDQGLQFLIQYYNGEERAKGNILERFSAQQFPDLHSELNLSSLELGDSALYFCASGTGVDPYQAEAFFGQGTRLTVV.

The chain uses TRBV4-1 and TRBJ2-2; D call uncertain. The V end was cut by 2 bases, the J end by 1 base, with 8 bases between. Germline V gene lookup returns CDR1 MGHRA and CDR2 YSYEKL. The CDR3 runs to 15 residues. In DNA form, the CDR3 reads TGCGCCAGCAGCCAATTGACACAGAACACCGGGGAGCTGTTTTTT. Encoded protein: CASSQLTQNTGELFF.

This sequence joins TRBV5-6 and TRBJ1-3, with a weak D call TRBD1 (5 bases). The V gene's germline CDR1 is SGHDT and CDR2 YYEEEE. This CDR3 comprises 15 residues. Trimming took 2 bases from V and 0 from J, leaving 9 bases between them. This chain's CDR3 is CASSFRATSGNTIYF. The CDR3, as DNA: TGTGCCAGCAGCTTCAGGGCCACCTCTGGAAACACCATATATTTT.

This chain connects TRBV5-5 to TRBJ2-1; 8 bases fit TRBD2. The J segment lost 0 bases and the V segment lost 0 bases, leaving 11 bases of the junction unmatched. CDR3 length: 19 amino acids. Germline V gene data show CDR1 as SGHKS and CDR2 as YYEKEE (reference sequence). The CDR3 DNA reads TGTGCCAGCAGCTTGGTCCTAGCGGGTTCCCCTAGCTCCTACAATGAGCAGTTCTTC. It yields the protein CASSLVLAGSPSSYNEQFF.

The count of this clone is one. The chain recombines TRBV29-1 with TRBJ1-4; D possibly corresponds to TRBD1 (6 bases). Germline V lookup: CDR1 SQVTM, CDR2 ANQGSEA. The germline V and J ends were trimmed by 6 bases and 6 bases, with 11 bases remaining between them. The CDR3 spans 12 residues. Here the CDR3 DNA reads TGCAGCGTGCGGACAGACTATGAAAAACTGTTTTTT. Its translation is CSVRTDYEKLFF.

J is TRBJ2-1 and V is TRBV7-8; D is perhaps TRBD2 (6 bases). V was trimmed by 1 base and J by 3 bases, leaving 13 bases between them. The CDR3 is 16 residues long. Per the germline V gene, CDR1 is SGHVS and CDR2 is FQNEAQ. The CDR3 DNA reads TGTGCCAGCAGCTTAGGGACGGGAGTAATCTACAATGAGCAGTTCTTC. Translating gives CASSLGTGVIYNEQFF. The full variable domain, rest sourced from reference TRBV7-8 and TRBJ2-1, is GAGVSQSPRYKVAKRGQDVALRCDPISGHVSLFWYQQALGQGPEFLTYFQNEAQLDKSGLPSDRFFAERPEGSVSTLKIQRTQQEDSAVYLCASSLGTGVIYNEQFFGPGTRLTVL.

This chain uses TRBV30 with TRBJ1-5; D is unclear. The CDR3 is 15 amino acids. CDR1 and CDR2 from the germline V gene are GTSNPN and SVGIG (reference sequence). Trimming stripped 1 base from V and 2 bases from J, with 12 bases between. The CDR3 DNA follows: TGTGCCTGGAGTGCACTTAATAATCGCAATCAGCCCCAGCATTTT. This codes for CAWSALNNRNQPQHF.

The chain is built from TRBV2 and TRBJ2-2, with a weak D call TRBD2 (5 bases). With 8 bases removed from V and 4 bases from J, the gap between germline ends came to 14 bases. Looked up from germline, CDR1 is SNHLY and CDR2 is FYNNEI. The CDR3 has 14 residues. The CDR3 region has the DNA TGTGCCAGCCACGAGGGATTTGGCACCGGGGAGCTGTTTTTT. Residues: CASHEGFGTGELFF.

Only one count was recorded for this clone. The chain's CDR3 is CASNGLDRARGGYTF. CDR3 in DNA: TGTGCCAGCAACGGTCTGGACAGGGCCAGGGGTGGCTACACCTTC. This chain connects TRBV2 to TRBJ1-2; 8 bases align to TRBD1. The germline CDR1 and CDR2 sequences are SNHLY and FYNNEI. J was trimmed by 7 bases and V by 7 bases; bases with no gene match: 14. This CDR3 contains 15 residues.

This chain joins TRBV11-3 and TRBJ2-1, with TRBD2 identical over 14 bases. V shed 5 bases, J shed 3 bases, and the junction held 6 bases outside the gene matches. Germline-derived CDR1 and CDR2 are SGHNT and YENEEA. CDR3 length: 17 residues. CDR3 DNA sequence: TGTGCCAGCAGCGCCTGGACTAGCGGGAGGAACTACAATGAGCAGTTCTTC. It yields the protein CASSAWTSGRNYNEQFF.

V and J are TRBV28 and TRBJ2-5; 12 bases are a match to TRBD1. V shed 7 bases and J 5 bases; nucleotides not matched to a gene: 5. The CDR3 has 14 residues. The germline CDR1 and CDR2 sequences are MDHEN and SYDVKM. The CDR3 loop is CASNRDRGPETQYF. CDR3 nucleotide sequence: TGTGCCAGCAACCGGGACAGGGGGCCCGAGACCCAGTACTTC.

In DNA, the CDR3 is TGTGCCAGCAGTGGCAGGGGGTCAAATGAAAAACTGTTTTTT. Translation: CASSGRGSNEKLFF. The J gene is TRBJ1-4, the V gene TRBV2; 7 positions agree with TRBD1. V was pared by 4 bases and J by 5 bases, with 4 bases of the junction left unmatched. This CDR3 region has 14 residues. Germline V gives CDR1 SNHLY, CDR2 FYNNEI.

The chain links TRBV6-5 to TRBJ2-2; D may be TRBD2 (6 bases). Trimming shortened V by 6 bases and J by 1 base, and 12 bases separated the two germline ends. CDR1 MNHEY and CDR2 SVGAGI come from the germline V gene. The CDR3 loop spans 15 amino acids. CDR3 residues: CASSETSLNTGELFF. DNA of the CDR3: TGTGCCAGCAGCGAAACTAGCCTGAACACCGGGGAGCTGTTTTTT.

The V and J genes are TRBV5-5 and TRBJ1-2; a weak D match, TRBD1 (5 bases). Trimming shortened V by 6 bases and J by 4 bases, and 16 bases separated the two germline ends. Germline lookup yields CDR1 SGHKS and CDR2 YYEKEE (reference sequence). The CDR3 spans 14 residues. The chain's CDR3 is CASTVGGRPYGYTF. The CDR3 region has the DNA TGTGCCAGCACCGTCGGGGGGAGACCCTATGGCTACACCTTC.

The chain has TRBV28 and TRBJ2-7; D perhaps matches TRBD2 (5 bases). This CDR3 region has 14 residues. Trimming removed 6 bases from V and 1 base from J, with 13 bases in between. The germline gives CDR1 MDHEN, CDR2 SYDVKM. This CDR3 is CASSLRTVSYEQYF. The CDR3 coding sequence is TGTGCCAGCAGCCTCCGGACTGTGTCCTACGAGCAGTACTTC.